Below are 25 T cell receptor beta chains sequenced from a single sample in a study of graft-versus-host responses after intestinal transplantation. Profiled with immunoSEQ multiplex PCR; TCRdb holds only in-frame clones, not every one. The repertoire consists of some 150,000 clones, with over 90% occurring once and the leading ten covering around 0.2%. No cognate antigen is known for these TCRs. The sequenced sample was unstimulated CD4+ T cells sorted from spleen or lymph node cells, obtained before intestinal transplant. The receptors shown here come from a human donor who received an intestinal transplant.

The V and J genes are TRBV4-1 and TRBJ2-7; maybe TRBD2 (7 bases). Germline V gene data show CDR1 as MGHRA and CDR2 as YSYEKL. Trimming left V 5 bases short and J 6 bases short, with 20 bases between. The CDR3 covers 15 residues. CDR3 sequence reads: CASSSRGGGMFEQYF. The CDR3 nucleotides read TGCGCCAGCAGCTCCCGAGGGGGGGGCATGTTCGAGCAGTACTTC.

The table lists this clone with a count of one. The chain employs TRBV5-1 and TRBJ2-7; 9 nucleotides match TRBD1. The length of the CDR3 is 14 residues. Germline-derived CDR1 and CDR2 are SGHRS and YFSETQ. V shed 4 bases, J shed 2 bases, and the junction held 4 bases outside the gene matches. The chain's CDR3 is CASSKRQGAYEQYF. The CDR3 nucleotides are TGCGCCAGCAGCAAAAGACAGGGGGCCTACGAGCAGTACTTC.

The rearrangement uses TRBV28 and TRBJ1-1; 9 bases fit TRBD1. The germline V gene has CDR1 MDHEN and CDR2 SYDVKM. The V segment lost 6 bases and the J segment 3 bases; nucleotides outside the gene matches: 5. This CDR3 is 14 amino acids long. The CDR3 region is CASRSQGAHTEAFF. The DNA of the CDR3 is TGTGCCAGCAGGTCACAGGGGGCTCACACTGAAGCTTTCTTT.

The chain is built from TRBV9 and TRBJ2-3; 7 bases are shared with TRBD2. Germline V gives CDR1 SGDLS, CDR2 YYNGEE. With V trimmed by 0 bases and J by 5 bases, 9 bases remained unmatched. The CDR3 sequence is 16 residues long. CDR3 in amino acids: CASSVVGGRGGDTQYF. CDR3 DNA: TGTGCCAGCAGCGTAGTAGGAGGGAGGGGAGGAGATACGCAGTATTTT.

This clone was picked up a small number of times. The genes are TRBV28 and TRBJ1-3, with D maybe TRBD1 (5 bases). Germline V gene lookup returns CDR1 MDHEN and CDR2 SYDVKM. The CDR3 runs to 15 residues. V gave up 3 bases and J gave up 1 base, with 10 bases separating them. The CDR3 reads CASSLRRVSGNTIYF. CDR3 DNA: TGTGCCAGCAGTTTGCGCAGGGTATCTGGAAACACCATATATTTT. Full variable domain (outside the CDR3, taken from reference TRBV28 and TRBJ1-3): DVKVTQSSRYLVKRTGEKVFLECVQDMDHENMFWYRQDPGLGLRLIYFSYDVKMKEKGDIPEGYSVSREKKERFSLILESASTNQTSMYLCASSLRRVSGNTIYFGEGSWLTVV.

The chain has TRBV29-1 and TRBJ2-5; no definite D call. The CDR3 length is 10 residues. Germline V gives CDR1 SQVTM, CDR2 ANQGSEA. The V gene lost 3 bases and the J gene lost 5 bases, with 4 bases spanning the gap. The CDR3, as DNA: TGCAGCGTTGAGGGGGAGACCCAGTACTTC. This translates into CSVEGETQYF.

The gene calls are TRBV28 and TRBJ2-1, with D unresolved. Germline CDR1 and CDR2: MDHEN and SYDVKM. The ends were cut back, 5 bases at V and 7 bases at J, with 15 bases in the middle. CDR3 length: 14 residues. The CDR3, as DNA: TGTGCCAGCAGTCCACGTCGGAGTTATAATGAGCAGTTCTTC. It yields the protein CASSPRRSYNEQFF. The full variable domain, with the rest looked up from reference TRBV28 and TRBJ2-1, is DVKVTQSSRYLVKRTGEKVFLECVQDMDHENMFWYRQDPGLGLRLIYFSYDVKMKEKGDIPEGYSVSREKKERFSLILESASTNQTSMYLCASSPRRSYNEQFFGPGTRLTVL.

The chain couples TRBV7-2 to TRBJ2-3, with D perhaps TRBD1 or TRBD2 (5 bases each). Germline lookup yields CDR1 SGHTA and CDR2 FQGNSA. The V and J ends lost 6 bases and 2 bases respectively, with 15 bases between them. This CDR3 has 15 residues. In nucleotides, the CDR3 is TGTGCCAGCAGGTTTCGTGGGGGAGACACAGATACGCAGTATTTT. It translates to CASRFRGGDTDTQYF.

The chain links TRBV5-5 to TRBJ1-5, with a possible D match to TRBD1 (6 bases). This CDR3 comprises 15 residues. The germline V and J ends were trimmed by 5 bases and 5 bases, with 17 bases remaining between them. Germline values: CDR1 SGHKS, CDR2 YYEKEE (reference sequence). This chain's CDR3 is CASSPGPGQYQPQHF. Written as DNA, the CDR3 is TGTGCCAGCAGTCCCGGACCAGGACAGTATCAGCCCCAGCATTTT. Together with reference TRBV5-5 and TRBJ1-5, the CDR3 gives the full variable domain: DAGVTQSPTHLIKTRGQQVTLRCSPISGHKSVSWYQQVLGQGPQFIFQYYEKEERGRGNFPDRFSARQFPNYSSELNVNALLLGDSALYLCASSPGPGQYQPQHFGDGTRLSIL.

V and J are TRBV4-2 and TRBJ2-1; 8 bases are a match to TRBD2. From germline, CDR1 is LGHNA and CDR2 YNFKEQ. With 8 bases clipped from V and 0 bases from J, the junction kept 9 bases outside the gene matches. The CDR3 has 16 residues. DNA for the CDR3: TGTGCCAGCGCCGGCATAAGCGGGAGCTCCTACAATGAGCAGTTCTTC. It translates to CASAGISGSSYNEQFF.

The chain carries TRBV28 and TRBJ1-5; D uncertain. This CDR3 comprises 14 residues. The germline CDR1 and CDR2 sequences are MDHEN and SYDVKM. V was shortened by 6 bases and J by 9 bases, with 18 bases between the two germline ends. The CDR3 DNA sequence: TGTGCCAGCAGCCCTGTAGTGCCGCCGGGGCCCCAGCATTTT. Translating gives CASSPVVPPGPQHF.

Of note for this clone: Other nucleotide sequences from this sample produce the same CDR3. The chain joins TRBV28 to TRBJ1-5; 7 positions match TRBD1. Germline assignment: CDR1 MDHEN and CDR2 SYDVKM. Trimming took 6 bases from V and 6 from J; bases not matched to a gene: 5. The CDR3 is made up of 13 amino acids. The CDR3 bases are TGTGCCAGCAGAAGACAGGGTGGTCAGCCCCAGCATTTT. This encodes CASRRQGGQPQHF. Looking up the rest from reference TRBV28 and TRBJ1-5 gives the full variable domain: DVKVTQSSRYLVKRTGEKVFLECVQDMDHENMFWYRQDPGLGLRLIYFSYDVKMKEKGDIPEGYSVSREKKERFSLILESASTNQTSMYLCASRRQGGQPQHFGDGTRLSIL.

The V call is TRBV11-2, the J call TRBJ1-1; D might be TRBD1 (5 bases). This CDR3 spans 14 amino acids. Looked up from germline, CDR1 is SGHAT and CDR2 is FQNNGV. V lost 1 base and J 5 bases, leaving 11 bases between the germline ends. CDR3 DNA: TGTGCCAGCAGCTTAGGGGGGGGAAGAACTGAAGCTTTCTTT. This encodes CASSLGGGRTEAFF.

V and J are TRBV28 and TRBJ1-1; 10 bases are shared with TRBD1. CDR1 and CDR2 (germline): MDHEN, SYDVKM. Trimming cost V 3 bases and J 6 bases; bases outside gene matches: 10. The CDR3 sequence is 16 residues long. The CDR3 here is CASSFRLGTGVPEAFF. Written as DNA, the CDR3 is TGTGCCAGCAGTTTTCGCCTGGGGACAGGGGTTCCTGAAGCTTTCTTT. Full variable domain (missing parts from reference TRBV28 and TRBJ1-1): DVKVTQSSRYLVKRTGEKVFLECVQDMDHENMFWYRQDPGLGLRLIYFSYDVKMKEKGDIPEGYSVSREKKERFSLILESASTNQTSMYLCASSFRLGTGVPEAFFGQGTRLTVV.

The chain is built from TRBV27 and TRBJ2-7, with D possibly called TRBD1 or TRBD2 (5 bases each). This CDR3 has 16 amino acids. V shed 6 bases and J shed 1 base, with 19 bases lying between them. The germline V gene encodes CDR1 MNHEY and CDR2 SMNVEV (reference sequence). The CDR3 spells CASSFFVTGPSYEQYF. The CDR3 DNA is TGTGCCAGCAGCTTCTTTGTAACGGGACCATCCTACGAGCAGTACTTC.

The J gene is TRBJ2-2, the V gene TRBV9, with 7 bases lining up with TRBD1. The germline gives CDR1 SGDLS, CDR2 YYNGEE. The CDR3 loop spans 16 amino acids. The V segment lost 4 bases and the J segment 0 bases; nucleotides outside the gene matches: 6. The CDR3: CASSTTGFANTGELFF. For the CDR3, the DNA is TGTGCCAGCAGCACGACAGGGTTCGCGAACACCGGGGAGCTGTTTTTT.

V gene TRBV2 combines with J gene TRBJ2-1; D might be TRBD1 (6 bases). The V end was cut by 6 bases, the J end by 4 bases, with 10 bases between. The CDR3 covers 13 residues. The germline gives CDR1 SNHLY, CDR2 FYNNEI. The chain's CDR3 is CASSRDKYNEQFF. CDR3 nucleotides: TGTGCCAGCAGCCGGGACAAATACAATGAGCAGTTCTTC.

In regard to this clone: The conserved closing phenylalanine or tryptophan is absent in this CDR3, likely reflecting a read error. The DNA is left out, because the CDR3 cannot be placed on it with certainty; the CDR3 is given as TCRdb lists it. The V and J genes are TRBV20-1 and TRBJ1-1. Germline V gives CDR1 DFQATT, CDR2 SNEGSKA (reference sequence). With termini counted, the CDR3 has 9 amino acids. CDR3 in amino acids: CSARDPPVV.

This clone has only one observation. CDR3 in DNA: TGTGCCAGCAGCCACGACGGGGGGCGAAAGACCCAGTACTTC. Translated, it gives CASSHDGGRKTQYF. The V gene is TRBV6-6, the J gene TRBJ2-5; TRBD2 is a possible D gene (7 bases). Germline assignment: CDR1 MNHNY and CDR2 SVGAGI (reference sequence). This CDR3 spans 14 amino acids. The ends were cut back, 6 bases at V and 6 bases at J, with 17 bases in the middle.

The chain couples TRBV28 to TRBJ1-4, with no clear D. V lost 11 bases to trimming and J lost 4 bases, with 14 bases between them. This CDR3 spans 13 amino acids. Germline values: CDR1 MDHEN, CDR2 SYDVKM. The CDR3 DNA is TGTGCCGTTAGGTCCCCAAATAATGAAAAACTGTTTTTT. Translated: CAVRSPNNEKLFF. Using reference TRBV28 and TRBJ1-4 for the parts outside the CDR3, the full variable domain is DVKVTQSSRYLVKRTGEKVFLECVQDMDHENMFWYRQDPGLGLRLIYFSYDVKMKEKGDIPEGYSVSREKKERFSLILESASTNQTSMYLCAVRSPNNEKLFFGSGTQLSVL.

This CDR3 reads CASSFRLNTEAFF. CDR3 DNA: TGTGCCAGCAGCTTTAGGTTGAACACTGAAGCTTTCTTT. V gene TRBV11-2 combines with J gene TRBJ1-1; no reliable D call. Germline assignment: CDR1 SGHAT and CDR2 FQNNGV. The CDR3 is made up of 13 amino acids. V gave up 3 bases and J gave up 0 bases, with 5 bases separating them.

A single count supports this clone. This chain uses TRBV10-3 with TRBJ2-3, with D tentatively TRBD2 (5 bases). The germline gives CDR1 ENHRY, CDR2 SYGVKD. Trimming removed 7 bases at V and 2 bases at J, with 13 bases between. This CDR3 comprises 14 residues. CDR3 DNA sequence: TGTGCCATCAACGACGGGAAATACACAGATACGCAGTATTTT. Translating gives CAINDGKYTDTQYF.

The rearrangement uses TRBV11-3 and TRBJ2-2, with 11 bases lining up with TRBD1. The CDR3 has 17 residues. Germline V gives CDR1 SGHNT, CDR2 YENEEA. Trimming cost V 1 base and J 3 bases; bases outside gene matches: 4. DNA of the CDR3: TGTGCCAGCAGCTTAGCAGGACAGGGGGCTGACACCGGGGAGCTGTTTTTT. Translated: CASSLAGQGADTGELFF. Full variable domain (missing parts from reference TRBV11-3 and TRBJ2-2): EAGVVQSPRYKIIEKKQPVAFWCNPISGHNTLYWYLQNLGQGPELLIRYENEEAVDDSQLPKDRFSAERLKGVDSTLKIQPAELGDSAVYLCASSLAGQGADTGELFFGEGSRLTVL.

The CDR3 DNA reads TGTGCCAGCAGACAGGGTGAAGCTTTCTTT. Encoded protein: CASRQGEAFF. This chain connects TRBV2 to TRBJ1-1, with a possible D match to TRBD1 (6 bases). CDR3 size: 10 residues. Per the germline V gene, CDR1 is SNHLY and CDR2 is FYNNEI. The V gene lost 6 bases and the J gene lost 7 bases, with 6 bases spanning the gap.

J is TRBJ2-1 and V is TRBV10-3; D is uncertain. The germline gives CDR1 ENHRY, CDR2 SYGVKD. V was cut by 1 base and J by 3 bases, with 7 bases left in between. The CDR3 is 14 amino acids. The CDR3, as DNA: TGTGCCATCAGTGAGTTTCAGAGCTACAATGAGCAGTTCTTC. Protein product: CAISEFQSYNEQFF.